The clone carrying this TCR beta chain turned up a few times. Its antigen remains unidentified. CDR1 and CDR2 from the germline V gene are MNHEY and SVGAGI. The CDR3 has 14 amino acids. Trimming shortened V by 5 bases and J by 4 bases, and 14 bases separated the two germline ends. Among the hyperthyroidism patients, all were newly diagnosed, aged 18 to 65, with under 2 months' duration. The diagnostic workup employed clinical symptoms, serum thyroxine, TRAb, thyroid ultrasound and orbital computed tomography. Amplification of the TCR beta CDR3 regions used RNA transcripts (as template). The first round was an RT-PCR with HTBI primers, and the second round was a multiplex PCR. Each CDR3 protein is one row after TCRdb ran MiXCR on the multiplex PCR reads. The table has 500,000 to 600,000 distinct CDR3 sequences, just under 40% seen once; the top ten hold approximately 4.1%. This entry belongs to a study of Graves' ophthalmopathy and Graves' hyperthyroidism.

Points from the study as a whole: Discrimination between ophthalmopathy and stable hyperthyroidism by a 13-signature model showed 85% to 90% sensitivity and roughly 80% specificity.

The sequenced sample was peripheral blood or thyroid tissue (not recorded which). This sequence joins TRBV6-5 and TRBJ1-1, with D possibly TRBD1 on 5 matching bases. The clonotype originates from an adult man with Graves' hyperthyroidism. CDR3 DNA sequence: TGTGCCAGCAGTATACAGGTTGGAGGCACTGAAGCTTTCTTT. The encoded protein is CASSIQVGGTEAFF.